A single sample gave rise to the 28 T cell receptor beta chains below, sequenced in a study of blood T cells in healthy people across ages. The second PCR ran about 6 to 12 cycles with a sample-barcoded 5' primer and J-beta primers. Via MiXCR, TCRdb re-called the 5' RACE reads, giving one row per CDR3 protein. This sample has 750,000 to 850,000 distinct CDR3 sequences, with 25% found just once. Separately, the same data were catalogued under a study of T cells of mothers and their children.

Sequencing was performed on blood. Every receptor here comes from a boy aged 10-17 years in good health.

V is TRBV11-2 and J is TRBJ1-1; D is undetermined. Germline V lookup: CDR1 SGHAT, CDR2 FQNNGV. Trimming removed 0 bases at V and 0 bases at J, with 8 bases between. CDR3 length: 15 amino acids. CDR3 nucleotides: TGTGCCAGCAGCTTAGACCCCAGTCTGAACACTGAAGCTTTCTTT. It codes for CASSLDPSLNTEAFF.

The table lists this clonotype with a few counts. The genes are TRBV28 and TRBJ2-3; D is possibly TRBD2 (6 bases). CDR1 is MDHEN, CDR2 SYDVKM, per germline. V gave up 6 bases and J gave up 0 bases, with 10 bases separating them. The CDR3 extends over 14 amino acids. The CDR3, as DNA: TGTGCCAGCAGGGAGGGCTATAGCACAGATACGCAGTATTTT. Translation gives CASREGYSTDTQYF.

This clonotype was picked up a small number of times. CDR3 DNA sequence: TGTGCCAGCAGCCGGACAGGGGGCGCATCTAATGAAAAACTGTTTTTT. Its translation: CASSRTGGASNEKLFF. This chain connects TRBV6-1 to TRBJ1-4; 11 bases map to TRBD1. V was pared by 6 bases and J by 3 bases, with 6 bases of the junction left unmatched. The germline V gene encodes CDR1 MNHNS and CDR2 SASEGT. The length of the CDR3 is 16 residues.

Details on this clonotype: One end of the junction is discordant with germline, which a read error may explain. The V and J genes are TRBV7-2 and TRBJ2-3; D gene uncertain. The CDR3 extends over 11 amino acids. CDR1 is SGHTA, CDR2 FQGNSA, per germline. The CDR3 loop is CASSLWAEQFF. The CDR3 DNA reads as TGTGCCAGCAGCTTATGGGCTGAGCAGTTCTTT.

As for this clonotype: The CDR3 carries no conserved terminal phenylalanine or tryptophan, so it likely arises from a read error. The rearrangement joins TRBV11-2 to TRBJ1-5, with D tentatively TRBD1 (5 bases). Germline V gene sequence: CDR1 SGHAT, CDR2 FQNNGV. The CDR3 is 15 residues long. V was shortened by 3 bases and J by 4 bases, with 13 bases between the two germline ends. Here the CDR3 DNA reads TGTGCCAGCAGCTTGGGGGACGCGGGAAATCAGCCCCAGCATCTT. Amino acids: CASSLGDAGNQPQHL.

This clonotype was counted only a few times. V is TRBV7-2 and J is TRBJ2-5; 9 bases fit TRBD1. The end of the DNA is better explained by TRBJ2-7, so the J call may be wrong. The germline V gene encodes CDR1 SGHTA and CDR2 FQGNSA. The CDR3 is 15 amino acids. CDR3 in amino acids: CASSLAGTGKNEQYF. The CDR3 DNA reads as TGTGCCAGCAGCTTAGCCGGGACAGGGAAGAACGAGCAGTACTTC.

The chain is built from TRBV6-5 and TRBJ1-5; 11 positions match TRBD1. Germline V gene sequence: CDR1 MNHEY, CDR2 SVGAGI. After removal of 6 bases from V and 4 bases from J, the junction contained 2 bases not matched to a gene. This CDR3 comprises 14 residues. CDR3 coding DNA: TGTGCCAGCAGGGGACAGGGGGGAAATCAGCCCCAGCATTTT. Translation: CASRGQGGNQPQHF.

This chain connects TRBV28 to TRBJ1-2; 8 nucleotides align to TRBD1. The CDR3 is 14 amino acids. With V trimmed by 5 bases and J by 4 bases, 6 bases remained unmatched. The germline V gene has CDR1 MDHEN and CDR2 SYDVKM. In nucleotides, the CDR3 is TGTGCCAGCAGTGCGTTACAGGGGGGCTATGGCTACACCTTC. This sequence encodes CASSALQGGYGYTF.

J is TRBJ2-3 and V is TRBV28, with D maybe TRBD1 (6 bases). V was shortened by 2 bases and J by 5 bases, with 20 bases between the two germline ends. The CDR3 is 17 residues long. CDR1 is MDHEN, CDR2 SYDVKM, per germline. The CDR3 DNA sequence: TGTGCCAGCAGTTTACGCATTCCGGGCCAGGGGAGAGATACGCAGTATTTT. It codes for CASSLRIPGQGRDTQYF.

This clonotype turned up a few times. The rearrangement links TRBV3-1 to TRBJ2-4, with 11 nucleotides matching TRBD2. Trimming cost V 4 bases and J 9 bases; bases outside gene matches: 14. The CDR3 runs to 17 residues. Germline CDR1 reads LGHDT; CDR2 reads YNNKEL (reference sequence). The CDR3 loop is CASSPLAGGVGLGIQYF. In DNA form, the CDR3 reads TGTGCCAGCAGCCCCTTAGCGGGGGGGGTCGGGCTGGGCATTCAGTACTTC.

J is TRBJ2-7 and V is TRBV7-2; tentative D call: TRBD2 (5 bases). The V end was cut by 5 bases, the J end by 5 bases, with 13 bases between. This CDR3 has 13 residues. Germline V lookup: CDR1 SGHTA, CDR2 FQGNSA. The chain's CDR3 is CASSTRGTHEQYF. Written as DNA, the CDR3 is TGTGCCAGCAGCACCCGGGGAACCCACGAGCAGTACTTC.

This clonotype has more than one count but fewer than ten. This rearrangement joins TRBV20-1 to TRBJ2-7; D gene ambiguous. The CDR3 extends over 11 amino acids. Germline CDR1 is DFQATT and CDR2 is SNEGSKA (reference sequence). V was shortened by 3 bases and J by 3 bases, with 6 bases between the two germline ends. This chain's CDR3 is CSASRYYEQYF. CDR3 sequence (DNA): TGCAGTGCTAGTCGGTACTACGAGCAGTACTTC.

This chain connects TRBV24-1 to TRBJ2-3, with 9 bases aligning to TRBD1. V shed 3 bases, J shed 2 bases, and the junction held 5 bases outside the gene matches. The CDR3 loop spans 16 amino acids. The germline CDR1 and CDR2 sequences are KGHDR and SFDVKD. Written as DNA, the CDR3 is TGTGCCACCAGTGATAACAGGGGGCGGGACACAGATACGCAGTATTTT. Encoded protein: CATSDNRGRDTDTQYF.

The V gene is TRBV7-9, the J gene TRBJ2-7, with D possibly being TRBD2 (6 bases). The germline V gene has CDR1 SEHNR and CDR2 FQNEAQ (reference sequence). This CDR3 is built from 16 residues. V gave up 1 base and J gave up 0 bases, with 13 bases separating them. The chain's CDR3 is CASSLEGRGSSYEQYF. Here the CDR3 DNA reads TGTGCCAGCAGCTTAGAGGGACGGGGGAGCTCCTACGAGCAGTACTTC.

The chain links TRBV6-5 to TRBJ2-1; D possibly corresponds to TRBD1 (6 bases). Germline lookup yields CDR1 MNHEY and CDR2 SVGAGI. Trimming removed 6 bases at V and 3 bases at J, with 12 bases between. This CDR3 region has 14 residues. The CDR3 nucleotides read TGTGCCAGCAGATATGAGGACAGCTACAATGAGCAGTTCTTC. It translates to CASRYEDSYNEQFF.

In this sample, this clonotype turned up a few times. The rearrangement links TRBV5-1 to TRBJ2-1, with 7 bases that match TRBD1. Germline assignment: CDR1 SGHRS and CDR2 YFSETQ. The CDR3 contains 16 residues. The ends lost 1 base at V and 4 bases at J; junction bases unmatched: 8. CDR3 coding DNA: TGCGCCAGCAGCTTGTTTCCCGGGACAGAGTACAATGAGCAGTTCTTC. Encoded protein: CASSLFPGTEYNEQFF. The full variable domain, completed using reference TRBV5-1 and TRBJ2-1, is KAGVTQTPRYLIKTRGQQVTLSCSPISGHRSVSWYQQTPGQGLQFLFEYFSETQRNKGNFPGRFSGRQFSNSRSEMNVSTLELGDSALYLCASSLFPGTEYNEQFFGPGTRLTVL.

This clonotype was counted ten times or more. V and J are TRBV29-1 and TRBJ2-3; D possibly corresponds to TRBD2 (6 bases). Trimming removed 0 bases at V and 6 bases at J, with 13 bases between. Germline lookup yields CDR1 SQVTM and CDR2 ANQGSEA. The CDR3 is made up of 14 amino acids. The CDR3: CSVEDGRGVDTQYF. The CDR3 DNA is TGCAGCGTTGAAGATGGGCGGGGAGTGGATACGCAGTATTTT.

This clonotype was counted between two and nine times. The chain recombines TRBV6-2 or TRBV6-3 with TRBJ2-5, with 7 bases matching TRBD1. This CDR3 comprises 13 residues. V lost 6 bases and J lost 5; bases outside the gene matches: 6. The germline V gene has CDR1 MNHEY and CDR2 SVGEGT. The CDR3 DNA is TGTGCCAGCAGCTACAGGGGCCTGGAGACCCAGTACTTC. Residues: CASSYRGLETQYF.

This clonotype has just a few counts. Since no conserved phenylalanine or tryptophan closes the CDR3, a read error is the likely cause. The gene calls are TRBV20-1 and TRBJ1-1; TRBD1 is a possible D gene (5 bases). V gave up 4 bases and J gave up 1 base, with 13 bases separating them. The CDR3 loop spans 14 amino acids. CDR1 is DFQATT, CDR2 SNEGSKA, per germline (reference sequence). DNA of the CDR3: TGCAGTGCTAAGGGGCTTTTCGGGAACACTGAAGCTTTCGTT. Translation gives CSAKGLFGNTEAFV.

Ten or more counts support this clonotype. The chain links TRBV20-1 to TRBJ1-1; D call uncertain. The V end was cut by 0 bases, the J end by 7 bases, with 18 bases between. Looked up from germline, CDR1 is DFQATT and CDR2 is SNEGSKA (reference sequence). CDR3 length: 15 amino acids. The CDR3 here is CSARDSPAGLIEAFF. For the CDR3, the DNA is TGCAGTGCTAGAGATTCTCCGGCAGGCTTGATTGAAGCTTTCTTT.

This clonotype was recorded a few times. V usage is TRBV7-6 and J usage is TRBJ2-5, with D tentatively TRBD2 (6 bases). CDR1 and CDR2 from the germline V gene are SGHVS and FNYEAQ. There are 14 residues in the CDR3. V lost 5 bases and J 4 bases, leaving 14 bases between the germline ends. The CDR3 sequence is CASSPTPEGETQYF. In DNA, the CDR3 is TGTGCCAGCAGCCCCACCCCGGAGGGAGAGACCCAGTACTTC.

The chain uses TRBV20-1 and TRBJ2-3; 10 bases are a match to TRBD2. The CDR3 is made up of 18 amino acids. From germline, CDR1 is DFQATT and CDR2 SNEGSKA (reference sequence). V was clipped by 0 bases and J by 5 bases; unmatched bases: 14. CDR3 bases: TGCAGTGCTAGAGATTGGGGAGCGGGAGGGGAGAATGGAGATACGCAGTATTTT. Its protein product is CSARDWGAGGENGDTQYF.

The V gene is TRBV24-1, the J gene TRBJ1-5; TRBD1 agrees at 7 bases. The CDR3 length is 18 residues. CDR1 is KGHDR and CDR2 is SFDVKD in the germline V gene. The junction had 12 bases not matched to a gene; V was cut back by 2 bases and J by 3 bases. CDR3 region: CATSDSQGVYAHNQPQHF. The CDR3, as DNA: TGTGCCACCAGTGATTCGCAGGGGGTTTACGCCCACAATCAGCCCCAGCATTTT.

This clonotype was seen only a few times. V gene TRBV3-1 combines with J gene TRBJ2-5; the D is unclear. Germline loops: CDR1 LGHDT, CDR2 YNNKEL (reference sequence). The CDR3 runs to 12 residues. V was trimmed by 4 bases and J by 5 bases, leaving 8 bases between them. CDR3 coding DNA: TGTGCCAGCAGCCGTGACTTGGAGACCCAGTACTTC. Its protein product is CASSRDLETQYF.

CDR3 in DNA: TGCGCCAGCAGCTGGACAGGGTTCGGCTACGAGCAGTACTTC. This translates into CASSWTGFGYEQYF. The V gene is TRBV5-1, the J gene TRBJ2-7; 8 bases map to TRBD1. V shed 3 bases, J shed 3 bases, and the junction held 5 bases outside the gene matches. This CDR3 comprises 14 residues. The germline gives CDR1 SGHRS, CDR2 YFSETQ.

Only a few counts were recorded for this clonotype. The chain couples TRBV20-1 to TRBJ2-6; D might be TRBD1 (5 bases). This CDR3 spans 14 amino acids. In germline, CDR1 is DFQATT, CDR2 SNEGSKA (reference sequence). The V end lost 3 bases, the J end lost 2 bases, and 8 bases lay between the germline ends. The CDR3 reads CSASRGTGANVLTF. In DNA, the CDR3 is TGCAGTGCTAGTAGGGGTACTGGGGCCAACGTCCTGACTTTC.

The gene calls are TRBV7-2 and TRBJ2-2, with 7 bases aligning to TRBD2. The CDR3 contains 16 residues. Germline-derived CDR1 and CDR2 are SGHTA and FQGNSA. V dropped 5 bases and J dropped 5; count of bases not matched to a gene: 11. CDR3 residues: CASSPGLDRRTGELFF. As DNA, the CDR3 is TGTGCCAGCAGCCCCGGACTAGATAGGAGAACCGGGGAGCTGTTTTTT.

This clonotype was observed many times. The chain is built from TRBV14 and TRBJ2-5; a weak D match, TRBD2 (7 bases). Looked up from germline, CDR1 is SGHDN and CDR2 is FVKESK. This CDR3 spans 15 amino acids. The V end was cut by 5 bases, the J end by 2 bases, with 15 bases between. The DNA of the CDR3 is TGTGCCAGCAGCAATACGGGGGGCGCGCAAGAGACCCAGTACTTC. This translates into CASSNTGGAQETQYF.